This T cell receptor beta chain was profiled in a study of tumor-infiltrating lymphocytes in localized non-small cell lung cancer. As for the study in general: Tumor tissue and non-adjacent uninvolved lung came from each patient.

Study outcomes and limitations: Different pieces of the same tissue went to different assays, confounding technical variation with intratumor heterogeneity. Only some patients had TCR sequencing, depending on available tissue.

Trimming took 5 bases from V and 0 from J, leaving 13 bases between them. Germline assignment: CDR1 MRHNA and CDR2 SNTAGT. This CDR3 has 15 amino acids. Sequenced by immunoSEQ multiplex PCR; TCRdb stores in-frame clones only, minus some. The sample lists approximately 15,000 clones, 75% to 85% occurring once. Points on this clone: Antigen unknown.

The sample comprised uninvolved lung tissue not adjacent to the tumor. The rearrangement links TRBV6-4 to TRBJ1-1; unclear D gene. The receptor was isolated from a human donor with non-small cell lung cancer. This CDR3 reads CASSSGWGVNTEAFF. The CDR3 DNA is TGTGCCAGCAGTTCCGGCTGGGGTGTGAACACTGAAGCTTTCTTT.